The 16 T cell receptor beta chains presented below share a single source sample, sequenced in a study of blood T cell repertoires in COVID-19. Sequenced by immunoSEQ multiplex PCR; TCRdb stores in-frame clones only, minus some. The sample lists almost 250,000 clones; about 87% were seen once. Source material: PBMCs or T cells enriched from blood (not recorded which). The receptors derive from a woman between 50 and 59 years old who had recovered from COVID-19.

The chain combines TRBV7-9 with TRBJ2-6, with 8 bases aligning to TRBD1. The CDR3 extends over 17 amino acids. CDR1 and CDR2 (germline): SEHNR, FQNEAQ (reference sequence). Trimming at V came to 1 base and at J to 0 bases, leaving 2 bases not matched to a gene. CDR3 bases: TGTGCCAGCAGCTTAGGGACAGGGTCCTCTGGGGCCAACGTCCTGACTTTC. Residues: CASSLGTGSSGANVLTF.

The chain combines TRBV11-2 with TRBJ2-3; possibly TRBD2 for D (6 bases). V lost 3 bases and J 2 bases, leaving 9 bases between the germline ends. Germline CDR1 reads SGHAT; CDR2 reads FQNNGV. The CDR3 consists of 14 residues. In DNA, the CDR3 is TGTGCCAGCAGCTTTACGGGAGTCACAGATACGCAGTATTTT. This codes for CASSFTGVTDTQYF. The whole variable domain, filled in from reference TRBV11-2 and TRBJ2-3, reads EAGVAQSPRYKIIEKRQSVAFWCNPISGHATLYWYQQILGQGPKLLIQFQNNGVVDDSQLPKDRFSAERLKGVDSTLKIQPAKLEDSAVYLCASSFTGVTDTQYFGPGTRLTVL.

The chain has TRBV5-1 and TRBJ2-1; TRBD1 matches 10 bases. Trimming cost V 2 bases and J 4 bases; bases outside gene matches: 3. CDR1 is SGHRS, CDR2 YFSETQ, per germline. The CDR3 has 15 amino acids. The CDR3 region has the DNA TGCGCCAGCAGCTTCGGGACAGGGGTTTACAATGAGCAGTTCTTC. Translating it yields CASSFGTGVYNEQFF.

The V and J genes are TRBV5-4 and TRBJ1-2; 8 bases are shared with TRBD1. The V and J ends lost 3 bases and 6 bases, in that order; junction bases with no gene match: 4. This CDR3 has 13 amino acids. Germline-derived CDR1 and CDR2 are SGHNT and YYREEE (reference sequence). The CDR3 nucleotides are TGTGCCAGCAGCTCTACAGGGGGGGATGGCTACACCTTC. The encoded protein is CASSSTGGDGYTF.

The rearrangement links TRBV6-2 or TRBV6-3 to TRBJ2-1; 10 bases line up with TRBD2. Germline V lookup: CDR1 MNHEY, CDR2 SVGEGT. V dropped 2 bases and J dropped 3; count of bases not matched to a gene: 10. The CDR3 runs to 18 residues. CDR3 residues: CASSYGIGLAENYNEQFF. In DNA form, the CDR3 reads TGTGCCAGCAGTTACGGTATCGGACTAGCGGAAAACTACAATGAGCAGTTCTTC.

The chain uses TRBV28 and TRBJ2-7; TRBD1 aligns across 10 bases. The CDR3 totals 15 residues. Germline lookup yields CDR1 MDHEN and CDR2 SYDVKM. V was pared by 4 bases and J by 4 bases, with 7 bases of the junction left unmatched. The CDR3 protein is CASSYGTGERYEQYF. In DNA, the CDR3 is TGTGCCAGCAGTTACGGGACAGGGGAAAGGTACGAGCAGTACTTC. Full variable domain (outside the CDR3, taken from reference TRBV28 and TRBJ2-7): DVKVTQSSRYLVKRTGEKVFLECVQDMDHENMFWYRQDPGLGLRLIYFSYDVKMKEKGDIPEGYSVSREKKERFSLILESASTNQTSMYLCASSYGTGERYEQYFGPGTRLTVT.

The CDR3 reads CAWSAGLSYEQYF. Here the CDR3 DNA reads TGTGCCTGGAGCGCGGGACTTTCCTACGAGCAGTACTTC. The V call is TRBV30, the J call TRBJ2-7, with D possibly matching TRBD2 (6 bases). Germline V gene data show CDR1 as GTSNPN and CDR2 as SVGIG (reference sequence). V gave up 3 bases and J gave up 1 base, with 10 bases separating them. The CDR3 spans 13 residues.

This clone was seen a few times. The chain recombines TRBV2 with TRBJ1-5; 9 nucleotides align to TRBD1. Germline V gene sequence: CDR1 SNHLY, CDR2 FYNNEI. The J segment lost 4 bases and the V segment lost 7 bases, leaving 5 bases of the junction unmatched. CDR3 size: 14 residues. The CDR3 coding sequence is TGTGCCAGCAATCCGGACAGGGGTAATCAGCCCCAGCATTTT. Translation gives CASNPDRGNQPQHF.

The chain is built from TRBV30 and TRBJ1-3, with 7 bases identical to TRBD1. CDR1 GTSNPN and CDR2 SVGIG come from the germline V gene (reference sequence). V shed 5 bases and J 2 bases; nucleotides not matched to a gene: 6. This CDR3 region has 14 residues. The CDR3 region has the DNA TGTGCCTGGTACAGGGGAACACCTGGAAACACCATATATTTT. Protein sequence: CAWYRGTPGNTIYF.

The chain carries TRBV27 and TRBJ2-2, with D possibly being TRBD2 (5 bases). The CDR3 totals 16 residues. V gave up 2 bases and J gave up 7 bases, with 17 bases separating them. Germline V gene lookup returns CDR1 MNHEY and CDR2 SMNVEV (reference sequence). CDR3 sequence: CASSLGPSEGFGELFF. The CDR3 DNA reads TGTGCCAGCAGTTTAGGGCCGAGCGAGGGCTTCGGGGAGCTGTTTTTT.

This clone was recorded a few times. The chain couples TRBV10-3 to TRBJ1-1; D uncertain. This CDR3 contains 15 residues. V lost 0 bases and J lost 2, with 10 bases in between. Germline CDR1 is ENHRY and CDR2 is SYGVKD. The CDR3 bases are TGTGCCATCAGTGAGTCGTCAGTTGAAAACACTGAAGCTTTCTTT. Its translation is CAISESSVENTEAFF.

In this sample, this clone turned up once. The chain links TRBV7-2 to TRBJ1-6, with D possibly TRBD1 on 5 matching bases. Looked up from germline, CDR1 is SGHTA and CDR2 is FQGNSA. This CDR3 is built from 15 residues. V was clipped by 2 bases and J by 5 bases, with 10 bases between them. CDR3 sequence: CASSLQPGNNSPLHF. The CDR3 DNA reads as TGTGCCAGCAGCTTACAGCCAGGGAATAATTCACCCCTCCACTTT.

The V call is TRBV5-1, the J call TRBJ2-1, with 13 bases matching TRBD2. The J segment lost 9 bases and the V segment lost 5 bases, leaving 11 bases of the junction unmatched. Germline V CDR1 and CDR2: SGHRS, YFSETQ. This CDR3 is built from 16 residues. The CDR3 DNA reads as TGCGCCAGCAGGCGCCTCACTAGCGGGAGGGCCAGTGAGCAGTTCTTC. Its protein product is CASRRLTSGRASEQFF.

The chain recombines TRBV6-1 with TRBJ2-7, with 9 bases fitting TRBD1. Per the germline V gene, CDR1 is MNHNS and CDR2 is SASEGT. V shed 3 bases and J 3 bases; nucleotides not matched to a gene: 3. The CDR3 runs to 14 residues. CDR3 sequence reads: CASSDRDRVYEQYF. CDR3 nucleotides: TGTGCCAGCAGTGACCGGGACAGGGTCTACGAGCAGTACTTC.

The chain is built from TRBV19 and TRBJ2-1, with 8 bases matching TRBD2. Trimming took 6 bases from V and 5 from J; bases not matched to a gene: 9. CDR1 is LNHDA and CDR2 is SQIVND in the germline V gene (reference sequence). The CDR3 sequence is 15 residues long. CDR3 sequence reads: CASSKNSGANNEQFF. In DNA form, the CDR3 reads TGTGCCAGTAGCAAAAATAGCGGGGCAAACAATGAGCAGTTCTTC.

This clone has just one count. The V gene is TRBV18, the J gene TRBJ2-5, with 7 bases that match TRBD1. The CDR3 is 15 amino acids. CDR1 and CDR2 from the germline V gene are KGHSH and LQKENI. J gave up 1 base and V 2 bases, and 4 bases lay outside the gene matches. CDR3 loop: CASSPFRDSQETQYF. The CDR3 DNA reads TGTGCCAGCTCACCATTCCGGGACAGCCAAGAGACCCAGTACTTC.